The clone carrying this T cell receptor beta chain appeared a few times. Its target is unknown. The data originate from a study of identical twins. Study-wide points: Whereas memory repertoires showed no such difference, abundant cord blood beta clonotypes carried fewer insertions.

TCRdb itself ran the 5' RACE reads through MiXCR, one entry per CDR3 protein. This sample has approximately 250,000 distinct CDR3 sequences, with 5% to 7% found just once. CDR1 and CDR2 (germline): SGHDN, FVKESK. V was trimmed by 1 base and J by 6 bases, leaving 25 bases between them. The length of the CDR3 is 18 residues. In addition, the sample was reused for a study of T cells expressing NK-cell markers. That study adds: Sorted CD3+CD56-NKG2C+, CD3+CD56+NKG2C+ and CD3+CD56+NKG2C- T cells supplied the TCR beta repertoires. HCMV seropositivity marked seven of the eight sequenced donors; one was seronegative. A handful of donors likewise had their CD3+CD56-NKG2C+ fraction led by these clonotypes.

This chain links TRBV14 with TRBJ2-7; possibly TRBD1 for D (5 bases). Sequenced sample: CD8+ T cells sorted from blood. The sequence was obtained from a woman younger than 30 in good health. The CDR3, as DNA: TGTGCCAGCAGCCAAGGCTCCGACAGTGGGAACTGGCTCTCCGAGCAGTACTTC. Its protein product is CASSQGSDSGNWLSEQYF.